The 14 T cell receptor beta chains below come from one sample, sequenced in a study of blood T cell repertoires in COVID-19. The method was immunoSEQ multiplex PCR; TCRdb's version includes in-frame clones alone and lacks a portion of them. The table includes 300,000 to 450,000 clones, around 85% detected once. Sequencing was done on a sample of peripheral blood. These receptors were collected from a woman between 18 and 29 years old with acute or convalescent COVID-19.

For this clone: This may arise from a read error, as a much more abundant clone is one base away. V gene TRBV3-1 (or the pseudogene TRBV3-2) combines with J gene TRBJ1-1; a possible D gene is TRBD1 (6 bases). The germline gives CDR1 LGHDT, CDR2 YNNKEL (reference sequence). The germline V and J ends were trimmed by 4 bases and 1 base, with 10 bases remaining between them. The CDR3 has 14 residues. The DNA for the CDR3 is TGTGCCAGCAGCCCATCGACAGGGAACACTGAAGCTTTCTTT. As protein: CASSPSTGNTEAFF.

V gene TRBV29-1 combines with J gene TRBJ2-3, with no clear D. The CDR3 consists of 13 residues. Germline V gene sequence: CDR1 SQVTM, CDR2 ANQGSEA. Trimming left V 7 bases short and J 1 base short, with 12 bases between. The CDR3 reads CSGSLSGTDTQYF. DNA for the CDR3: TGCAGCGGTAGTCTAAGCGGCACAGATACGCAGTATTTT.

The rearrangement joins TRBV4-1 to TRBJ1-1, with 8 bases that match TRBD1. The CDR3 length is 19 residues. Trimming removed 2 bases from V and 2 bases from J; junction bases left unmatched: 16. CDR1 and CDR2 from the germline V gene are MGHRA and YSYEKL. CDR3 residues: CASSQLPGGDLRKNTEAFF. For the CDR3, the DNA is TGCGCCAGCAGCCAACTCCCAGGGGGCGATTTGAGAAAAAACACTGAAGCTTTCTTT.

The rearrangement uses TRBV3-1 (or the pseudogene TRBV3-2) and TRBJ2-1; the D gene is possibly TRBD2 (6 bases). Germline assignment: CDR1 LGHDT and CDR2 YNNKEL (reference sequence). V was clipped by 3 bases and J by 4 bases, with 10 bases between them. This CDR3 has 14 amino acids. The CDR3 bases are TGTGCCAGCAGCCACAGGGAGGCTTACAATGAGCAGTTCTTC. Translating gives CASSHREAYNEQFF.

The chain carries TRBV6-1 and TRBJ1-1; possible D gene TRBD1, 5 bases. The V end lost 0 bases, the J end lost 3 bases, and 17 bases lay between the germline ends. The CDR3 loop spans 17 amino acids. CDR1 and CDR2 (germline): MNHNS, SASEGT. The CDR3 here is CASSEAPLGGWYTEAFF. The CDR3 nucleotides are TGTGCCAGCAGTGAAGCCCCCCTCGGGGGGTGGTACACTGAAGCTTTCTTT.

The chain recombines TRBV6-5 with TRBJ2-1, with 8 bases fitting TRBD1. Per germline, CDR1 MNHEY and CDR2 SVGAGI. V shed 6 bases, J shed 8 bases, and the junction held 12 bases outside the gene matches. This CDR3 is built from 15 residues. This CDR3 is CASRERQGIIHEQFF. CDR3 nucleotides: TGTGCCAGCAGGGAGAGACAGGGGATTATACATGAGCAGTTCTTC.

Here the CDR3 reads CASSSPGTRGSPEQFF. DNA for the CDR3: TGTGCCAGCAGCTCCCCCGGGACTAGGGGTTCGCCTGAGCAGTTCTTC. This sequence joins TRBV5-6 and TRBJ2-1; TRBD2 agrees at 8 bases. Germline CDR1 SGHDT, CDR2 YYEEEE. This CDR3 comprises 16 residues. V lost 3 bases to trimming and J lost 9 bases; unmatched junction nucleotides: 14. The whole variable domain, remainder taken from reference TRBV5-6 and TRBJ2-1, is DAGVTQSPTHLIKTRGQQVTLRCSPKSGHDTVSWYQQALGQGPQFIFQYYEEEERQRGNFPDRFSGHQFPNYSSELNVNALLLGDSALYLCASSSPGTRGSPEQFFGPGTRLTVL.

The CDR3 DNA reads as TGCAGTGCTAGAGGGAGAGAGCAGTACTTC. This encodes CSARGREQYF. The chain is built from TRBV20-1 and TRBJ2-7; D is undetermined. The germline V and J ends were trimmed by 1 base and 7 bases, with 5 bases remaining between them. The CDR3 extends over 10 amino acids. The germline V gene has CDR1 DFQATT and CDR2 SNEGSKA (reference sequence).

The chain carries TRBV3-1 (or the pseudogene TRBV3-2) and TRBJ2-2; 8 positions agree with TRBD2. The V gene's germline CDR1 is LGHDT and CDR2 YNNKEL (reference sequence). This CDR3 is 19 amino acids long. Trimming at V came to 1 base and at J to 0 bases, leaving 10 bases not matched to a gene. The CDR3 DNA reads as TGTGCCAGCAGCCAAGTTGAACTAGCGGCACAAACGAACACCGGGGAGCTGTTTTTT. This codes for CASSQVELAAQTNTGELFF.

This sequence joins TRBV10-3 and TRBJ2-3; D possibly corresponds to TRBD2 (6 bases). Trimming removed 5 bases at V and 7 bases at J, with 13 bases between. Germline values: CDR1 ENHRY, CDR2 SYGVKD. This CDR3 has 13 residues. The CDR3 region is CAISTTSWHTQYF. CDR3 nucleotides: TGTGCCATCAGTACGACTAGTTGGCATACGCAGTATTTT.

J is TRBJ2-3 and V is TRBV6-5; D not certain. Trimming stripped 6 bases from V and 4 bases from J, with 14 bases between. The CDR3 loop spans 14 amino acids. Germline V CDR1 and CDR2: MNHEY, SVGAGI. Written as DNA, the CDR3 is TGTGCCAGCAGAAACTCGAGAGAGGCAGATACGCAGTATTTT. Protein: CASRNSREADTQYF.

This chain joins TRBV11-2 and TRBJ1-2, with D maybe TRBD1 (5 bases). Germline CDR1 and CDR2: SGHAT and FQNNGV. The V gene lost 4 bases and the J gene lost 4 bases, with 16 bases spanning the gap. CDR3 length: 15 residues. CDR3 protein: CASSSSQGGSYGYTF. The CDR3 DNA is TGTGCCAGCAGCTCCTCCCAGGGCGGGAGCTATGGCTACACCTTC.

V and J are TRBV23-1 and TRBJ1-5; D is ambiguous. TRBV23-1 is an open reading frame, and its role is uncertain. V was cut by 8 bases and J by 0 bases, with 14 bases left in between. The length of the CDR3 is 15 residues. The CDR3 protein is CASPFRQVSNQPQHF. CDR3 in DNA: TGCGCCAGCCCATTTCGGCAGGTTAGCAATCAGCCCCAGCATTTT.

In this sample, this clone turned up a few times. J is TRBJ1-2 and V is TRBV5-8, with a weak D call TRBD1 (5 bases). Trimming shortened V by 0 bases and J by 8 bases, and 14 bases separated the two germline ends. The germline CDR1 and CDR2 sequences are SGHTS and YDEGEE. The CDR3 runs 14 residues. The DNA for the CDR3 is TGTGCCAGCAGCTTGGCCGGGCAGGGATGGGGCTACACCTTC. It is translated as CASSLAGQGWGYTF.